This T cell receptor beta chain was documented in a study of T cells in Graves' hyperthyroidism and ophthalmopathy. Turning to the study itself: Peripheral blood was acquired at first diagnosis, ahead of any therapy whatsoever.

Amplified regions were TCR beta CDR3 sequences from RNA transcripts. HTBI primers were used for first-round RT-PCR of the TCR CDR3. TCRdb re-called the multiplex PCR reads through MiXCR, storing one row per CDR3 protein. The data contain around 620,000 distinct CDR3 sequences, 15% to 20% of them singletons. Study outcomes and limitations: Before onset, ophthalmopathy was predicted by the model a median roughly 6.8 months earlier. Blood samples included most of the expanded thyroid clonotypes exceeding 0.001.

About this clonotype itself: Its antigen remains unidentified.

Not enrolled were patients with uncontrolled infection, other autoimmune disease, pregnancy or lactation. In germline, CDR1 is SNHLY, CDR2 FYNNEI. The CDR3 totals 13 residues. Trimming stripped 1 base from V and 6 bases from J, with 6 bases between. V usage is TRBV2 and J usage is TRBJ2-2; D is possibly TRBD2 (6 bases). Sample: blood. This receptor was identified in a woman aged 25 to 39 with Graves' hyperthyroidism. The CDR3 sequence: CASSEGLAGELFF. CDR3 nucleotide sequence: TGTGCCAGCAGTGAAGGACTAGCCGGGGAGCTGTTTTTT.